One sample yielded the 18 T cell receptor beta chains listed below, sequenced in a study of T cell responses to AZD1222 COVID-19 vaccine. The protocol was immunoSEQ multiplex PCR, while the TCRdb copy is restricted to in-frame clones and leaves out a portion. The table includes 130,000 or so clones, around 90% detected once. The sequences come from peripheral blood, collected 28 days after the second dose of the MenACWY control vaccine. Receptors were obtained from an adult who received the MenACWY meningococcal vaccine as a control.

The V and J genes are TRBV28 and TRBJ1-5, with TRBD1 matching over 8 bases. CDR3 length equals 13 residues. The germline V gene has CDR1 MDHEN and CDR2 SYDVKM. Unmatched junction bases numbered 7, after V lost 6 bases and J lost 9 bases. The CDR3 region is CASRTGEEGPQHF. CDR3 coding DNA: TGTGCCAGCAGGACAGGGGAAGAAGGGCCCCAGCATTTT.

The chain has TRBV9 and TRBJ1-6, with a tentative D call TRBD1 (6 bases). This CDR3 is 15 amino acids long. Germline CDR1 is SGDLS and CDR2 is YYNGEE. Trimming removed 0 bases at V and 7 bases at J, with 11 bases between. The CDR3 protein is CASSVGNRANSPLHF. CDR3 DNA: TGTGCCAGCAGCGTAGGTAACAGGGCCAATTCACCCCTCCACTTT.

The V and J genes are TRBV7-9 and TRBJ1-6; tentative D call: TRBD1 (5 bases). CDR3 length: 15 residues. Germline-derived CDR1 and CDR2 are SEHNR and FQNEAQ (reference sequence). Deletions cut 6 bases from V and 5 bases from J, with 14 bases between. In nucleotides, the CDR3 is TGTGCCAGCAGAGACGGGACGTTCAATAATTCACCCCTCCACTTT. Translation: CASRDGTFNNSPLHF.

This chain uses TRBV18 with TRBJ1-6; possibly TRBD1 for D (5 bases). Trimming removed 0 bases at V and 9 bases at J, with 15 bases between. Germline CDR1 and CDR2: KGHSH and LQKENI. CDR3 length equals 16 residues. The CDR3 nucleotides are TGTGCCAGCTCACCACCGCCGGGGACCGGGCTTTCACCCCTCCACTTT. Protein: CASSPPPGTGLSPLHF.

CDR3 region: CASSLDLFQETQYF. The CDR3 coding sequence is TGTGCCAGCAGCTTGGACTTATTCCAAGAGACCCAGTACTTC. V is TRBV5-5 and J is TRBJ2-5, with D uncertain. V was trimmed by 0 bases and J by 1 base, leaving 7 bases between them. Germline V gene data show CDR1 as SGHKS and CDR2 as YYEKEE (reference sequence). The CDR3 consists of 14 residues.

The V call is TRBV7-9, the J call TRBJ2-7; D is uncertain. The CDR3 consists of 12 residues. Germline V lookup: CDR1 SEHNR, CDR2 FQNEAQ (reference sequence). V lost 5 bases to trimming and J lost 0 bases, with 5 bases between them. The CDR3 region has the DNA TGTGCCAGCAGCGATATCTCCTACGAGCAGTACGTC. Translated, it gives CASSDISYEQYV.

V is TRBV18 and J is TRBJ1-6; possible D gene TRBD1, 6 bases. In germline, CDR1 is KGHSH, CDR2 LQKENI. V lost 3 bases to trimming and J lost 5 bases, with 11 bases between them. The CDR3 has 15 residues. The CDR3: CASSPGQRDNSPLHF. CDR3 nucleotides: TGTGCCAGCTCACCCGGACAGAGAGATAATTCACCCCTCCACTTT.

This chain links TRBV27 with TRBJ2-5, with D possibly being TRBD1 or TRBD2 (5 bases each). Trimming left V 6 bases short and J 1 base short, with 9 bases between. Germline CDR1 reads MNHEY; CDR2 reads SMNVEV (reference sequence). CDR3 length: 13 residues. CDR3 region: CASRTGTQETQYF. The CDR3 nucleotides are TGTGCCAGCAGAACCGGGACCCAAGAGACCCAGTACTTC.

This chain joins TRBV11-1 and TRBJ1-1; no reliable D call. The V end was cut by 5 bases, the J end by 1 base, with 5 bases between. The CDR3 extends over 12 amino acids. Germline CDR1 reads SGHAT; CDR2 reads FQDESV (reference sequence). CDR3: CASSPWNTEAFF. CDR3 nucleotides: TGTGCCAGCAGCCCATGGAACACTGAAGCTTTCTTT. Using reference TRBV11-1 and TRBJ1-1 for the parts outside the CDR3, the full variable domain is EAEVAQSPRYKITEKSQAVAFWCDPISGHATLYWYRQILGQGPELLVQFQDESVVDDSQLPKDRFSAERLKGVDSTLKIQPAELGDSAMYLCASSPWNTEAFFGQGTRLTVV.

This clone was seen just once. The chain is built from TRBV23-1 and TRBJ1-5; D remains unclear. TRBV23-1 is labeled an ORF, and its function is uncertain. The CDR3 is 16 residues long. V dropped 4 bases and J dropped 2 bases, with 15 bases sitting between them. DNA of the CDR3: TGCGCCAGCAGTCCCAACGTGAGTGAGGGCAATCAGCCCCAGCATTTT. Its protein is CASSPNVSEGNQPQHF.

The chain combines TRBV11-3 with TRBJ2-5; TRBD1 matches at 11 bases. CDR1 is SGHNT and CDR2 is YENEEA in the germline V gene. This CDR3 has 14 amino acids. V gave up 5 bases and J gave up 4 bases; unmatched junction bases: 3. CDR3 residues: CASSPGQGVETQYF. The CDR3 DNA is TGTGCCAGCAGCCCGGGACAGGGGGTAGAGACCCAGTACTTC.

The V and J genes are TRBV11-2 and TRBJ1-5; D ambiguous. Germline lookup yields CDR1 SGHAT and CDR2 FQNNGV. The V end was cut by 1 base, the J end by 3 bases, with 7 bases between. This CDR3 has 14 amino acids. This CDR3 reads CASSLGRYNQPQHF. CDR3 coding DNA: TGTGCCAGCAGCTTAGGACGTTACAATCAGCCCCAGCATTTT.

The chain is built from TRBV28 and TRBJ2-5; TRBD2 is a possible D gene (6 bases). The CDR3 covers 14 residues. V lost 5 bases and J 5 bases, leaving 15 bases between the germline ends. Germline V gives CDR1 MDHEN, CDR2 SYDVKM. CDR3: CASSPSSSDETQYF. The DNA for the CDR3 is TGTGCCAGCAGTCCCTCCTCTAGCGATGAGACCCAGTACTTC. Full variable domain (remainder filled in from reference TRBV28 and TRBJ2-5): DVKVTQSSRYLVKRTGEKVFLECVQDMDHENMFWYRQDPGLGLRLIYFSYDVKMKEKGDIPEGYSVSREKKERFSLILESASTNQTSMYLCASSPSSSDETQYFGPGTRLLVL.

V usage is TRBV11-3 and J usage is TRBJ1-4; 9 bases agree with TRBD1. This CDR3 region has 20 residues. From germline, CDR1 is SGHNT and CDR2 YENEEA. V lost 4 bases to trimming and J lost 0 bases; unmatched junction nucleotides: 15. CDR3 region: CASSSEVGTGRIATNEKLFF. The CDR3, as DNA: TGTGCCAGCAGCTCAGAGGTTGGGACAGGGAGAATTGCAACTAATGAAAAACTGTTTTTT.

This chain connects TRBV6-5 to TRBJ2-1; no reliable D call. Germline values: CDR1 MNHEY, CDR2 SVGAGI. CDR3 length: 15 residues. Trimming removed 2 bases from V and 4 bases from J, with 12 bases in between. This CDR3 reads CASSYDLDGYNEQFF. As DNA, the CDR3 is TGTGCCAGCAGTTACGATCTGGACGGGTACAATGAGCAGTTCTTC.

This chain links TRBV3-1 (or the pseudogene TRBV3-2) with TRBJ2-3, with 8 bases that match TRBD2. The germline V gene has CDR1 LGHDT and CDR2 YNNKEL (reference sequence). The CDR3 is made up of 15 amino acids. V lost 4 bases to trimming and J lost 1 base; unmatched junction nucleotides: 4. The CDR3 DNA follows: TGTGCCAGCAGCCGAGCGGGGGCCGGCACAGATACGCAGTATTTT. Translating gives CASSRAGAGTDTQYF.

V gene TRBV30 combines with J gene TRBJ2-7; D remains unclear. The CDR3 is 13 amino acids. Trimming shortened V by 1 base and J by 3 bases, and 10 bases separated the two germline ends. The germline gives CDR1 GTSNPN, CDR2 SVGIG (reference sequence). As DNA, the CDR3 is TGTGCCTGGAGTGATGGGATCCACTACGAGCAGTACTTC. Translating gives CAWSDGIHYEQYF.

The J gene is TRBJ2-6, the V gene TRBV27; D is unclear. The length of the CDR3 is 13 residues. With 7 bases removed from V and 3 bases from J, the gap between germline ends came to 7 bases. CDR1 is MNHEY and CDR2 is SMNVEV in the germline V gene (reference sequence). This CDR3 is CASKSYGANVLTF. DNA of the CDR3: TGTGCCAGCAAGTCTTATGGGGCCAACGTCCTGACTTTC.